These 18 T cell receptor beta chains share one sample of origin, sequenced in a study of T cells after yellow fever vaccination (dated 2019 in TCRdb). The library was generated by 5' RACE. Sequenced on an Illumina HiSeq 2500. TCRdb reprocessed the public reads (quality trimming at Q25 with fastp, clone calling with MiXCR) and kept in-frame beta chains. Here each entry gathers all rows of one CDR3 protein and keeps the most common genes and DNA. The table for this sample lists under 700,000 distinct CDR3 sequences; about a sixth of them were counted only once. Around a sixth of the sample is taken by the ten largest. The treatment or condition label here, explained by the study, means: live attenuated yellow fever vaccine strain. Here the sequenced sample was PBMCs, taken about 5 days after the first yellow fever vaccination. All receptors come from a man aged 18 to 30 who received the YFV17D yellow fever vaccine.

This clonotype was counted between two and nine times. J is TRBJ2-5 and V is TRBV5-5, with a weak D call TRBD1 (5 bases). This CDR3 has 14 amino acids. V lost 4 bases and J 5 bases, leaving 15 bases between the germline ends. Germline V lookup: CDR1 SGHKS, CDR2 YYEKEE (reference sequence). The CDR3 sequence is CASSPSVAGETQYF. The CDR3, as DNA: TGTGCCAGCAGCCCCTCGGTAGCAGGGGAGACCCAGTACTTC.

The chain has TRBV28 and TRBJ2-3, with D perhaps matching TRBD1 (6 bases). In germline, CDR1 is MDHEN, CDR2 SYDVKM. The CDR3 loop spans 12 amino acids. V lost 1 base and J lost 11, with 10 bases in between. The CDR3 DNA reads as TGTGCCAGCAGTTTATTACAAGGGGGGCAGTATTTT. Its protein product is CASSLLQGGQYF. The whole variable domain, filled in from reference TRBV28 and TRBJ2-3, reads DVKVTQSSRYLVKRTGEKVFLECVQDMDHENMFWYRQDPGLGLRLIYFSYDVKMKEKGDIPEGYSVSREKKERFSLILESASTNQTSMYLCASSLLQGGQYFGPGTRLTVL.

This sequence joins TRBV19 and TRBJ1-1, with D possibly matching TRBD1 (5 bases). The CDR3 totals 17 residues. From germline, CDR1 is LNHDA and CDR2 SQIVND (reference sequence). V shed 8 bases and J shed 1 base, with 23 bases lying between them. The CDR3, as DNA: TGTGCCAGTCGCAGGGCGGCCGCCGGAGGATGGAACACTGAAGCTTTCTTT. Translation: CASRRAAAGGWNTEAFF.

V gene TRBV7-2 combines with J gene TRBJ2-7, with TRBD2 matching over 7 bases. V lost 5 bases, J lost 0 bases, and 4 bases stayed unmatched. Germline values: CDR1 SGHTA, CDR2 FQGNSA. This CDR3 spans 14 amino acids. The CDR3 is CASSHGTNSYEQYV. CDR3 coding DNA: TGTGCCAGCAGCCACGGGACTAACTCCTACGAGCAGTACGTC.

Worth noting for this clonotype: It may be a read error: a sequence one base away is much more abundant. The chain recombines TRBV7-8 with TRBJ2-1; D is ambiguous. The CDR3 consists of 16 residues. The ends were cut back, 5 bases at V and 0 bases at J, with 14 bases in the middle. Germline V gives CDR1 SGHVS, CDR2 FQNEAQ. The CDR3 is CASSPPGCVSYNEQFF. CDR3 DNA: TGTGCCAGCAGCCCCCCCGGGTGTGTCTCCTACAATGAGCAGTTCTTC.

This clonotype showed up just a few times. The genes are TRBV7-9 and TRBJ1-1; 7 bases fit TRBD1. The CDR3 runs 14 residues. Germline V lookup: CDR1 SEHNR, CDR2 FQNEAQ (reference sequence). J was trimmed by 10 bases and V by 5 bases; bases with no gene match: 13. The CDR3 region is CASSTADRARGAFF. As DNA, the CDR3 is TGTGCCAGCAGCACGGCTGACAGGGCCCGCGGAGCTTTCTTT.

This clonotype was seen a few times. This chain joins TRBV4-2 and TRBJ2-7, with D perhaps matching TRBD2 (6 bases). The CDR3 is made up of 14 amino acids. CDR1 and CDR2 (germline): LGHNA, YNFKEQ. Deletions cut 4 bases from V and 4 bases from J, with 14 bases between. CDR3 loop: CASSPWRGAYEQYF. The CDR3 DNA is TGTGCCAGCAGCCCGTGGAGGGGCGCTTACGAGCAGTACTTC.

This clonotype was seen only a few times. The chain combines TRBV7-7 with TRBJ1-5; D is perhaps TRBD1 (5 bases). This CDR3 comprises 16 residues. Germline CDR1 and CDR2: SSHAT and FNYEAQ (reference sequence). The germline V and J ends were trimmed by 4 bases and 1 base, with 14 bases remaining between them. CDR3 sequence: CASSSQGLESNQPQHF. DNA of the CDR3: TGTGCCAGCAGCTCCCAGGGACTCGAGAGCAATCAGCCCCAGCATTTT.

The chain uses TRBV6-5 and TRBJ1-2, with D hard to call. Germline lookup yields CDR1 MNHEY and CDR2 SVGAGI. The ends were cut back, 0 bases at V and 4 bases at J, with 15 bases in the middle. CDR3 length equals 16 residues. CDR3: CASSYSALISSYGYTF. The CDR3 DNA follows: TGTGCCAGCAGTTACTCGGCTCTAATTTCGAGCTATGGCTACACCTTC.

The table lists this clonotype with a few counts. This rearrangement joins TRBV7-2 to TRBJ1-2; D is uncertain. Germline V CDR1 and CDR2: SGHTA, FQGNSA. V was shortened by 5 bases and J by 4 bases, with 14 bases between the two germline ends. The CDR3 runs 14 residues. The CDR3 DNA reads TGTGCCAGCAGCCCACGGGGTCTGGGCTATGGCTACACCTTC. This translates into CASSPRGLGYGYTF.

This clonotype was counted at least ten times. The chain employs TRBV4-3 and TRBJ2-1; D could derive from TRBD1 or TRBD2 (5 bases each). CDR1 is LGHNA, CDR2 YSLEER, per germline. The CDR3 consists of 18 residues. The V end was cut by 0 bases, the J end by 0 bases, with 15 bases between. The CDR3 nucleotides read TGCGCCAGCAGCCAAGAGGTGGGGGTCTCCAGCTCCTACAATGAGCAGTTCTTC. Translated: CASSQEVGVSSSYNEQFF.

The gene calls are TRBV18 and TRBJ2-1; TRBD1 aligns across 7 bases. The germline V gene encodes CDR1 KGHSH and CDR2 LQKENI. The CDR3 sequence is 16 residues long. With 1 base clipped from V and 3 bases from J, the junction kept 6 bases outside the gene matches. Written as DNA, the CDR3 is TGTGCCAGCTCACCACTGAGAGGGGGCGTCTACAATGAGCAGTTCTTC. It translates to CASSPLRGGVYNEQFF.

The V gene is TRBV20-1, the J gene TRBJ2-4; 8 bases fit TRBD1. The CDR3 spans 17 residues. Germline V gene sequence: CDR1 DFQATT, CDR2 SNEGSKA (reference sequence). Trimming at V came to 5 bases and at J to 8 bases, leaving 20 bases not matched to a gene. In DNA form, the CDR3 reads TGCAGTGCTCCTCCCACTGCCGGACAGGGTAGAGTGGACATTCAGTACTTC. Translated: CSAPPTAGQGRVDIQYF.

This clonotype has a handful of counts. The chain's CDR3 is CASSLSGRYYNEQFF. CDR3 in DNA: TGTGCCAGCAGTCTTAGCGGGCGGTACTACAATGAGCAGTTCTTC. The genes are TRBV12-3 or TRBV12-4 and TRBJ2-1, with 7 bases matching TRBD2. V was pared by 5 bases and J by 3 bases, with 7 bases of the junction left unmatched. This CDR3 spans 15 amino acids.

V gene TRBV27 combines with J gene TRBJ2-7; no definite D call. V lost 2 bases and J 4 bases, leaving 9 bases between the germline ends. The CDR3 is 13 residues long. CDR1 is MNHEY, CDR2 SMNVEV, per germline (reference sequence). Written as DNA, the CDR3 is TGTGCCAGCAGTTTACGGTTAGGGTACGAGCAGTACGTC. Translated, it gives CASSLRLGYEQYV.

The chain is built from TRBV20-1 and TRBJ1-6; tentatively, D is TRBD1 (5 bases). In germline, CDR1 is DFQATT, CDR2 SNEGSKA (reference sequence). V lost 1 base and J 10 bases, leaving 8 bases between the germline ends. CDR3 length: 12 amino acids. CDR3 coding DNA: TGCAGTGCTAGAGTGTGGGGCTCACCCCTCCACTTT. Translated: CSARVWGSPLHF.

The chain has TRBV7-3 and TRBJ2-7; TRBD2 aligns across 9 bases. CDR3 size: 15 residues. J gave up 4 bases and V 5 bases, and 9 bases lay outside the gene matches. Per the germline V gene, CDR1 is SGHTA and CDR2 is FQGTGA. The CDR3 protein is CASSPSGGGEYEQYF. DNA for the CDR3: TGTGCCAGCAGCCCATCAGGCGGGGGGGAATACGAGCAGTACTTC.

V is TRBV5-1 and J is TRBJ2-5, with D maybe TRBD2 (5 bases). The germline gives CDR1 SGHRS, CDR2 YFSETQ. There are 13 residues in the CDR3. V shed 2 bases and J shed 2 bases, with 7 bases lying between them. CDR3 DNA sequence: TGCGCCAGCAGCTTACTAGAGCAAGAGACCCAGTACTTC. Translated: CASSLLEQETQYF.